The entry below describes one T cell receptor (beta chain). Its specificity is not known. This CDR3 is built from 15 residues. Germline V lookup: CDR1 SGDLS, CDR2 YYNGEE. V was clipped by 0 bases and J by 5 bases, with 14 bases between them. Clones were sequenced by immunoSEQ multiplex PCR, and TCRdb holds only the in-frame ones, with some missing. The sample lists approximately 23,000 clones, over 80% occurring once. This sample is part of a study of OX40 agonist ivuxolimab in advanced cancers. Study-level information: Approximately 40% of patients had received prior checkpoint inhibitor therapy. Partial responses, seen in three patients, involved one hepatocellular carcinoma and two cutaneous melanomas.

Study results and limitations: The study observed clonal expansion of CD4+ and CD8+ blood T cells by week 6 at 0.1 to 3.0 mg/kg.

The chain has TRBV9 and TRBJ2-5; D remains unclear. This TCR was recovered from an adult with an advanced solid tumor such as melanoma, head and neck, liver or kidney cancer. The sample here was CD4+ or CD8+ T cells sorted from blood, taken in a trial of the OX40 agonist ivuxolimab. CDR3 nucleotide sequence: TGTGCCAGCAGCGTAGAGGGCCAAACCGACGAGACCCAGTACTTC. This encodes CASSVEGQTDETQYF.